The rows below give T cell receptor beta chains drawn from one sample of a study of spatial heterogeneity in lung cancer. Using its own MiXCR run on the 5' RACE reads, TCRdb lists one record per CDR3 protein. This sample has approximately 8,000 distinct CDR3 sequences, with roughly 5.6% found just once. The material was PBMCs, obtained at surgery. These TCRs come from a male donor with early-stage non-small cell lung cancer. Each CDR3 is given with its conserved first and last residue. The D gene is left open where the match is weak. The listing skips clone size in some rows; elsewhere it reads once, few, many or a size class.

V gene	D gene	J gene	clone size	CDR3 protein	CDR3 DNA
TRBV28	NA	TRBJ1-1	many	CASTLLGMNTEAFF	TGTGCCAGCACCCTCCTGGGGATGAACACTGAAGCTTTCTTT
TRBV5-1	NA	TRBJ2-1	medium-sized	CASSLVPTSKGNEQFF	TGCGCCAGCAGCTTGGTCCCCACATCAAAAGGGAATGAGCAGTTCTTC
TRBV19	TRBD1	TRBJ1-2	many	CASTGRVQGAGNYGYTF	TGTGCCAGTACCGGACGGGTACAGGGGGCTGGAAACTATGGCTACACCTTC
TRBV19	NA	TRBJ1-2	many	CASSIVAANYGYTF	TGTGCCAGTAGTATAGTTGCGGCTAACTATGGCTACACCTTC
TRBV4-1	NA	TRBJ2-7	NA	CASSQGLRSYEQYF	TGCGCCAGCAGCCAAGGATTGCGGTCCTACGAGCAGTACTTC
TRBV29-1	NA	TRBJ2-7	NA	CSVGDGTTYEQYF	TGCAGCGTGGGGGACGGTACGACCTACGAGCAGTACTTC
TRBV30	NA	TRBJ1-2	many	CAWSVMGYPGYTF	TGTGCCTGGAGTGTAATGGGCTATCCTGGCTACACCTTC
TRBV6-6	NA	TRBJ2-2	many	CASSSAGSNGELFF	TGTGCCAGCAGTTCGGCAGGTTCGAACGGGGAGCTGTTTTTT
TRBV27	NA	TRBJ1-1	medium-sized	CASSPTGHTEAFF	TGTGCCAGCAGTCCGACCGGACACACTGAAGCTTTCTTT
TRBV20-1	NA	TRBJ1-6	many	CSAVQGRDNSPLHF	TGCAGTGCAGTACAGGGTAGAGATAATTCACCCCTCCACTTT
TRBV28	NA	TRBJ1-2	few	CASSLFRLGGYTF	TGTGCCAGCAGTTTATTTCGTCTAGGTGGCTACACCTTC
TRBV5-4	TRBD1	TRBJ2-7	many	CASSLNRGGDEQYF	TGTGCCAGCAGCTTGAACAGGGGTGGGGACGAGCAGTACTTC
TRBV7-2	TRBD1	TRBJ2-7	many	CASSPRTGRSYEQYF	TGTGCCAGCAGCCCCCGGACAGGGAGGTCCTACGAGCAGTACTTC
TRBV5-1	NA	TRBJ1-2	many	CASSLGQGEAF	TGCGCCAGCAGCTTGGGGCAGGGAGAAGCCTTC
TRBV7-5	NA	TRBJ2-1	few	CISVPEAPRTGFSYNEQFF	NA
TRBV6-2/TRBV6-3	NA	TRBJ1-1	NA	CASRRLQGEAFF	TGTGCCAGCAGAAGACTCCAGGGTGAAGCTTTCTTT
TRBV29-1	NA	TRBJ1-2	many	CSVPSGGGYGYTF	TGCAGCGTTCCATCCGGGGGAGGCTATGGCTACACCTTC
TRBV20-1	TRBD2	TRBJ2-1	many	CSAPIPTSGEQFF	TGCAGTGCCCCGATACCTACTAGCGGGGAGCAGTTCTTC
TRBV4-1	NA	TRBJ1-2	NA	CASSQDWAGANYGYTF	TGCGCCAGCAGCCAAGATTGGGCAGGAGCAAACTATGGCTACACCTTC
TRBV19	NA	TRBJ1-5	many	CASSGTETQPQHF	TGTGCCAGTAGTGGGACGGAGACTCAGCCCCAGCATTTT
TRBV12-3/TRBV12-4	NA	TRBJ2-1	many	CASSLEGPGEQFF	TGTGCCAGCAGTTTAGAGGGACCAGGGGAGCAGTTCTTC
TRBV6-5	TRBD2	TRBJ2-2	many	CASSYSAGRVGELFF	TGTGCCAGCAGTTACTCCGCCGGGAGGGTGGGGGAGCTGTTTTTT
TRBV27	TRBD2	TRBJ2-6	many	CASSRTSGRSGANVLTF	TGTGCCAGCAGCCGGACTAGCGGGAGGTCTGGGGCCAACGTCCTGACTTTC
TRBV10-3	TRBD1	TRBJ2-7	once	CAISAGTGQIYSYEQYF	TGTGCCATCAGTGCTGGGACAGGCCAAATTTACTCCTACGAGCAGTACTTC
TRBV7-2	NA	TRBJ2-1	NA	CASSPRYNEQFF	TGTGCCAGCAGCCCTCGGTACAATGAGCAGTTCTTC
TRBV12-3/TRBV12-4	NA	TRBJ1-5	many	CASSLVDSQPQHF	TGTGCCAGCAGTTTAGTAGACAGCCAGCCCCAGCATTTT
TRBV6-1	NA	TRBJ2-5	many	CASTTGRGETQYF	TGTGCCAGCACGACGGGAAGGGGAGAGACCCAGTACTTC
TRBV29-1	NA	TRBJ1-1	few	CSVENGLNTEAFF	TGCAGCGTTGAGAACGGATTGAACACTGAAGCTTTCTTT
TRBV5-8	TRBD1	TRBJ2-2	many	CASSIDRAPGELFF	TGTGCCAGCAGCATAGACAGGGCCCCCGGGGAGCTGTTTTTT
TRBV29-1	NA	TRBJ2-5	NA	CSADPDTHQETQYF	TGCAGCGCCGACCCGGACACCCACCAAGAGACCCAGTACTTC
TRBV7-9	NA	TRBJ2-2	many	CASSRDHTGELFF	TGTGCCAGCAGCAGGGACCACACCGGGGAGCTGTTTTTT
TRBV28	NA	TRBJ2-5	few	CASSGGVETQYF	TGTGCCAGCAGCGGAGGGGTAGAGACCCAGTACTTC
TRBV27	NA	TRBJ2-6	many	CASIPHGTPSGANVLTF	TGTGCCAGCATCCCTCACGGCACTCCCTCTGGGGCCAACGTCCTGACTTTC
TRBV7-2	NA	TRBJ2-3	many	CASSPAGGAGDTQYF	TGTGCCAGCAGTCCCGCAGGGGGGGCAGGAGATACGCAGTATTTT
TRBV7-8	TRBD2	TRBJ2-5	many	CASSPTSGSQETQYF	TGTGCCAGCAGCCCGACTAGCGGGTCACAAGAGACCCAGTACTTC
TRBV7-8	TRBD1	TRBJ2-3	many	CASSLGTGPTDTQYF	TGTGCCAGCAGCTTAGGGACAGGGCCGACAGATACGCAGTATTTT
TRBV5-1	NA	TRBJ1-1	many	CASSLGRLNTEAFF	TGCGCCAGCAGCTTGGGAAGGTTGAACACTGAAGCTTTCTTT
TRBV4-3	NA	TRBJ1-2	many	CASSQGRTVHYGYTF	TGCGCCAGCAGCCAAGGGCGGACAGTTCACTATGGCTACACCTTC
TRBV11-2	TRBD1	TRBJ2-6	large	CASSLPYPGQVTSGANVLTF	TGTGCCAGCAGCCTACCTTACCCGGGACAGGTGACCTCTGGGGCCAACGTCCTGACTTTC
TRBV12-5	NA	TRBJ1-2	few	CASGLVREGGYTF	TGTGCTAGTGGTTTGGTACGGGAAGGTGGCTACACCTTC
TRBV2	NA	TRBJ2-2	few	CASSDYTGELFF	TGTGCCAGCAGTGATTACACCGGGGAGCTGTTTTTT
TRBV12-5	TRBD1	TRBJ1-2	many	CASGLGQGVSYGYTF	TGTGCTAGTGGTTTGGGACAGGGGGTTTCCTATGGCTACACCTTC
TRBV11-1	TRBD2	TRBJ2-1	many	CASSFSPRGGLNNEQFF	TGTGCCAGCAGCTTTTCCCCGCGGGGGGGCCTTAACAATGAGCAGTTCTTC
TRBV30	NA	TRBJ2-1	many	CAWRDNEQFF	TGTGCCTGGAGAGATAATGAGCAGTTCTTC
TRBV7-2	NA	TRBJ2-5	many	CASSRFPRGSGETQYF	TGTGCCAGCAGCAGATTCCCCAGGGGTTCCGGGGAGACCCAGTACTTC
TRBV7-9	NA	TRBJ2-5	many	CASSPGLGPQETQYF	TGTGCCAGCAGCCCCGGACTGGGGCCTCAAGAGACCCAGTACTTC
TRBV27	NA	TRBJ2-3	many	CASSYARPSTDTQYF	TGTGCCAGCAGTTACGCTAGGCCCAGCACAGATACGCAGTATTTT
TRBV11-2	NA	TRBJ2-2	NA	CASKGGSGNTGELFF	TGTGCCAGCAAAGGGGGTAGCGGAAACACCGGGGAGCTGTTTTTT
TRBV5-1	NA	TRBJ2-2	few	CASSLWQAPDTGELFF	TGCGCCAGCAGCTTGTGGCAGGCCCCCGACACCGGGGAGCTGTTTTTT
TRBV10-3	NA	TRBJ1-5	many	CAISERDIMQPQHF	TGTGCCATCAGTGAGAGGGACATAATGCAGCCCCAGCATTTT
TRBV10-3	NA	TRBJ2-7	medium-sized	CAISGKDGSSYEQYF	TGTGCCATCAGTGGGAAGGACGGGAGCTCCTACGAGCAGTACTTC
TRBV30	TRBD1	TRBJ2-7	many	CAWSPWTGNSYEQYF	TGTGCCTGGAGTCCTTGGACAGGGAACTCCTACGAGCAGTACTTC
TRBV6-1	TRBD1	TRBJ1-2	many	CATEPLLGDRGSVYGYTF	TGTGCCACCGAGCCGCTCCTTGGGGACAGGGGTTCCGTCTATGGCTACACCTTC
TRBV27	NA	TRBJ2-1	NA	CASSLLGVGYNEQFF	TGTGCCAGCAGTTTACTGGGGGTTGGGTACAATGAGCAGTTCTTC
TRBV2	NA	TRBJ1-4	many	CASSLQEKLFF	TGTGCCAGCAGTCTACAGGAAAAACTGTTTTTT